This is a list of T cell receptor beta chains from one sample in a study of T cell responses to AZD1222 COVID-19 vaccine. The method was immunoSEQ multiplex PCR; TCRdb's version includes in-frame clones alone and lacks a portion of them. The data contain roughly 80,000 clones, 88% of them singletons. The specimen was peripheral blood, collected on day 0 of MenACWY control vaccination. The source is an adult in good health. Each CDR3 is given with its conserved first and last residue. A D gene is named only where the DNA matches it firmly. Clone size is not always given. Where it is, it says once, few, many or a class for expanded clones.

>TRBJ1-6|.|TRBV28|.
CATTIAGVGNSPLHF
TGTGCCACAACCATCGCGGGGGTGGGTAATTCACCCCTCCACTTT
>TRBJ1-6|TRBD1|TRBV9|.
CASSEGPPGQDNSPLHF
TGTGCCAGCAGCGAGGGCCCACCCGGACAGGACAATTCACCCCTCCACTTT
>TRBJ2-7|TRBD1|TRBV7-3|.
CASSLGTGASEQYF
TGTGCCAGCAGCTTAGGCACAGGGGCCTCCGAGCAGTACTTC
>TRBJ2-3|TRBD2|TRBV29-1|.
CSVSWGAGVTDTQYF
TGCAGCGTTTCCTGGGGCGCGGGAGTTACAGATACGCAGTATTTT
>TRBJ2-7|.|TRBV28|.
CASSRQVRLYEQYF
TGTGCCAGCAGCCGACAGGTCCGTTTATACGAGCAGTACTTC
>TRBJ2-1|.|TRBV11-3|.
CASSLETSNEQFF
TGTGCCAGCAGCTTAGAGACTAGCAATGAGCAGTTCTTC
>TRBJ1-5|TRBD1|TRBV19|.
CASSIVQGNQPQHF
TGTGCCAGTAGTATAGTACAGGGGAATCAGCCCCAGCATTTT
>TRBJ2-1|TRBD2|TRBV7-2|.
CASSSTWEPSGKQFF
TGTGCCAGCAGCTCAACCTGGGAGCCTAGCGGTAAGCAGTTCTTC
>TRBJ2-2|.|TRBV19|.
CASSPRTVNTGELFF
TGTGCCAGTAGTCCCCGGACGGTGAACACCGGGGAGCTGTTTTTT
>TRBJ2-1|.|TRBV6-2/TRBV6-3|.
CASSPPSGLPYNEQFF
TGTGCCAGCAGCCCTCCCTCTGGATTACCCTACAATGAGCAGTTCTTC
>TRBJ1-4|.|TRBV30|.
CAWVDWGGEKLFF
TGTGCCTGGGTTGACTGGGGAGGCGAAAAACTGTTTTTT
>TRBJ2-1|TRBD2|TRBV5-4|.
CASSLALAGGANEQFF
TGTGCCAGCAGCTTGGCCTTAGCGGGAGGCGCAAATGAGCAGTTCTTC
>TRBJ1-4|.|TRBV18|.
CASSPSGASVEKLFF
TGTGCCAGCTCACCATCAGGGGCCTCGGTTGAAAAACTGTTTTTT
>TRBJ1-1|.|TRBV28|.
CASSPPHRVNTEAFF
TGTGCCAGCAGTCCTCCCCACAGAGTGAACACTGAAGCTTTCTTT
>TRBJ2-7|.|TRBV10-3|once
CAISRGTATYEQYF
TGTGCCATCAGCCGCGGGACAGCCACCTACGAGCAGTACTTC
>TRBJ2-3|.|TRBV6-5|.
CASSPWRGTDTQYF
TGTGCCAGCAGTCCTTGGAGAGGCACAGATACGCAGTATTTT
>TRBJ1-4|TRBD1|TRBV7-2|.
CASSPSQGTHEKLFF
TGTGCCAGCAGCCCGTCACAGGGGACCCATGAAAAACTGTTTTTT
>TRBJ1-2|.|TRBV3-1/TRBV3-2|.
CASSQGYGYTF
TGTGCCAGCAGCCAGGGTTACGGCTACACCTTC
>TRBJ2-7|.|TRBV9|.
CASSPGASYEQYF
TGTGCCAGCAGTCCGGGGGCGTCCTACGAGCAGTACTTC
>TRBJ1-5|.|TRBV21-1|once
CASSKAIYRGVWQPQHF
TGTGCCAGCAGCAAAGCCATTTACAGGGGGGTCTGGCAGCCCCAGCATTTT
>TRBJ2-7|TRBD1|TRBV30|.
CAWSGQGYEQYF
TGTGCCTGGAGTGGACAGGGGTACGAGCAGTACTTC
>TRBJ2-1|TRBD2|TRBV18|.
CASSTRTSGSSYNEQFF
TGTGCCAGCTCAACCAGGACTAGCGGGAGCTCCTACAATGAGCAGTTCTTC
>TRBJ1-2|.|TRBV18|.
CASSMIGGREGYTF
TGTGCCAGCTCAATGATCGGGGGGCGTGAAGGCTACACCTTC
>TRBJ2-3|TRBD2|TRBV29-1|.
CSRGGSTDTQYF
TGCAGCCGGGGGGGGAGCACAGATACGCAGTATTTT
>TRBJ2-2|TRBD1|TRBV4-3|.
CASSPLGQGARHTGELFF
TGCGCCAGCAGCCCCCTAGGGCAGGGGGCGAGACACACCGGGGAGCTGTTTTTT
>TRBJ1-2|TRBD1|TRBV5-6|.
CASSPGTVLYGYTF
TGTGCCAGCAGCCCCGGGACAGTTCTCTATGGCTACACCTTC
>TRBJ1-2|.|TRBV19|.
CASSIGSGIYGYTF
TGTGCCAGTAGTATTGGCTCAGGGATCTATGGCTACACCTTC
>TRBJ2-2|.|TRBV29-1|.
CSVSWQGSNTGELFF
TGCAGCGTTTCCTGGCAGGGCTCTAACACCGGGGAGCTGTTTTTT
>TRBJ2-5|TRBD2|TRBV3-1/TRBV3-2|.
CASSRRGEETQYF
TGTGCCAGCAGCCGGCGGGGGGAAGAGACCCAGTACTTC
>TRBJ1-2|.|TRBV6-1|once
CASSEFAGTNYGYTF
TGTGCCAGCAGTGAATTTGCCGGCACTAACTATGGCTACACCTTC
>TRBJ2-4|.|TRBV7-2|.
CASSIKGNIQYF
TGTGCCAGCAGCATTAAAGGAAACATTCAGTACTTC
>TRBJ2-3|TRBD1|TRBV7-9|few
CASSQGTGYTDTQYF
TGTGCCAGCAGCCAGGGGACAGGGTACACAGATACGCAGTATTTT
>TRBJ2-7|.|TRBV7-2|.
CASSLDLLQGQYF
TGTGCCAGCAGCCTCGACCTTCTACAGGGCCAGTACTTC
>TRBJ1-1|.|TRBV30|.
CAWRDYGAKGTEAFF
TGTGCCTGGAGAGATTATGGGGCGAAAGGCACTGAAGCTTTCTTT
>TRBJ1-2|.|TRBV21-1|.
CASSLTGGYGYTF
TGTGCCAGCAGCCTGACAGGGGGATATGGCTACACCTTC
>TRBJ2-4|.|TRBV11-2|.
CASSLSGNIQYF
TGTGCCAGCAGCTTGTCGGGAAACATTCAGTACTTC
>TRBJ2-3|.|TRBV19|few
CASSRSEGYSTDTQYF
TGTGCCAGTAGTAGGTCGGAAGGATATAGCACAGATACGCAGTATTTT
>TRBJ2-1|TRBD2|TRBV18|.
CASSPPSLAGVNEQFF
TGTGCCAGCTCACCACCGTCCCTAGCGGGAGTGAATGAGCAGTTCTTC
>TRBJ1-1|.|TRBV24-1|.
CATSSPGRTEAFF
TGTGCCACCAGTAGTCCCGGAAGGACTGAAGCTTTCTTT
>TRBJ1-1|.|TRBV9|once
CASSVGDLGTEAFF
TGTGCCAGCAGCGTGGGCGATTTAGGCACTGAAGCTTTCTTT
>TRBJ1-1|TRBD1|TRBV7-2|.
CASSQGQGAFF
TGTGCCAGCAGCCAGGGACAGGGAGCTTTCTTT
>TRBJ1-2|TRBD1|TRBV6-5|.
CASTITGEGDYGYTF
TGTGCCAGCACCATAACAGGGGAAGGGGACTATGGCTACACCTTC
>TRBJ1-1|.|TRBV28|.
CASSFDNTDTEAFF
TGTGCCAGCAGTTTTGACAACACGGACACTGAAGCTTTCTTT
>TRBJ1-1|TRBD1|TRBV11-1|.
CASTFVTGDTEAFF
TGTGCCAGCACCTTTGTTACAGGGGACACTGAAGCTTTCTTT
>TRBJ2-1|.|TRBV9|.
CASSVETASYNEQFF
TGTGCCAGCAGCGTAGAAACGGCAAGCTACAATGAGCAGTTCTTC
>TRBJ2-7|.|TRBV30|.
CAWSAGDTYEQYF
TGTGCCTGGAGTGCCGGGGACACCTACGAGCAGTACTTC
>TRBJ2-7|TRBD2|TRBV11-3|.
CASSGGAYEQYF
TGTGCCAGCAGTGGGGGGGCCTACGAGCAGTACTTC
>TRBJ2-7|.|TRBV2|.
CASRRGRSSYEQYF
TGTGCCAGCAGGCGGGGGCGGAGCTCCTACGAGCAGTACTTC
>TRBJ1-6|.|TRBV4-3|.
CASSQEGQPAISPLHF
TGCGCCAGCAGCCAAGAAGGACAGCCTGCGATTTCACCCCTCCACTTT
>TRBJ2-7|.|TRBV14|.
CASSHRRSLEEQYF
TGTGCCAGCAGCCATAGGCGGAGCCTCGAAGAGCAGTACTTC
>TRBJ2-3|TRBD1|TRBV19|.
CAIGQGATDTQYF
TGTGCCATCGGACAGGGGGCCACAGATACGCAGTATTTT
>TRBJ2-3|.|TRBV29-1|.
CSVQSPDTQYF
TGCAGCGTTCAATCCCCGGATACGCAGTATTTT
>TRBJ2-1|.|TRBV5-4|.
CASSRGSYNEQFF
TGTGCCAGCAGCAGGGGGTCCTACAATGAGCAGTTCTTC
>TRBJ1-4|.|TRBV27|.
CASRPRQLGSNEKLFF
TGTGCCAGCAGGCCTCGACAGTTGGGCTCAAATGAAAAACTGTTTTTT
>TRBJ1-2|.|TRBV6-5|once
CASSPGGGRDTF
TGTGCCAGCAGCCCCGGTGGGGGCCGGGACACCTTC
>TRBJ1-5|.|TRBV30|.
CAWSPRNQPQHF
TGTGCCTGGAGTCCCAGAAATCAGCCCCAGCATTTT
>TRBJ1-5|.|TRBV28|few
CASSFKQSIQPQHF
TGTGCCAGCAGTTTCAAACAATCAATCCAGCCCCAGCATTTT
>TRBJ1-1|.|TRBV27|.
CASSLDSFSEAFF
TGTGCCAGCAGTTTGGACAGCTTTAGTGAAGCTTTCTTT